Listed here are 23 T cell receptor beta chains from one sample, sequenced in a study of T cell clonotyping in hematopoietic cell transplantation. TCRdb's table, derived via immunoSEQ multiplex PCR, lists solely in-frame clones and lacks some. The sample yields 17,000 or so clones, about nine tenths seen once. Sequenced: peripheral blood mononuclear cells. The receptors were sampled from a man in his forties or fifties in good health. Some clones in this sample may be carry-over from other donors' samples.

This clone was seen once. The chain recombines TRBV9 with TRBJ1-2; no definite D call. CDR3 size: 13 residues. CDR1 and CDR2 from the germline V gene are SGDLS and YYNGEE. V was pared by 0 bases and J by 4 bases, with 7 bases between. CDR3 loop: CASSVGDVYGYTF. The CDR3 region has the DNA TGTGCCAGCAGCGTAGGAGATGTCTATGGCTACACCTTC.

The chain employs TRBV7-6 and TRBJ1-6; perhaps TRBD1 as D (5 bases). Trimming removed 0 bases from V and 7 bases from J, with 7 bases in between. Germline V gives CDR1 SGHVS, CDR2 FNYEAQ. This CDR3 has 14 residues. CDR3 loop: CASSLAGANSPLHF. In DNA form, the CDR3 reads TGTGCCAGCAGCTTAGCAGGGGCGAATTCACCCCTCCACTTT.

V usage is TRBV5-6 and J usage is TRBJ1-2; D unclear. Trimming cost V 1 base and J 5 bases, with 6 bases left between them. From germline, CDR1 is SGHDT and CDR2 YYEEEE. The CDR3 consists of 12 residues. Written as DNA, the CDR3 is TGTGCCAGCAGCTTGACGGAGTATGGCTACACCTTC. This gives the protein CASSLTEYGYTF.

J is TRBJ2-1 and V is TRBV5-1; 9 nucleotides match TRBD1. From germline, CDR1 is SGHRS and CDR2 YFSETQ. This CDR3 has 15 amino acids. The junction had 8 bases not matched to a gene; V was cut back by 5 bases and J by 5 bases. CDR3 nucleotide sequence: TGCGCCAGCAGTGGCGGACAGGGGTCCCACAATGAGCAGTTCTTC. Amino acids: CASSGGQGSHNEQFF. Filled out from reference TRBV5-1 and TRBJ2-1, the complete variable domain reads KAGVTQTPRYLIKTRGQQVTLSCSPISGHRSVSWYQQTPGQGLQFLFEYFSETQRNKGNFPGRFSGRQFSNSRSEMNVSTLELGDSALYLCASSGGQGSHNEQFFGPGTRLTVL.

The chain links TRBV28 to TRBJ2-7; D is unresolved. Per the germline V gene, CDR1 is MDHEN and CDR2 is SYDVKM. The CDR3 is 11 residues long. V was cut by 3 bases and J by 7 bases, with 7 bases left in between. The DNA of the CDR3 is TGTGCCAGCAGTTTGAGTCGGGAGCAGTACTTC. It codes for CASSLSREQYF.

The CDR3 DNA sequence: TGTGCCAGCAGCCAAACGGGCCAGCCGGAGGCTTTCTTT. This gives the protein CASSQTGQPEAFF. The chain is built from TRBV4-2 and TRBJ1-1; D unresolved. The CDR3 extends over 13 amino acids. The V end was cut by 2 bases, the J end by 11 bases, with 15 bases between. Looked up from germline, CDR1 is LGHNA and CDR2 is YNFKEQ.

The V call is TRBV7-6, the J call TRBJ2-2; no reliable D call. In germline, CDR1 is SGHVS, CDR2 FNYEAQ. The ends were cut back, 5 bases at V and 2 bases at J, with 9 bases in the middle. There are 14 residues in the CDR3. Here the CDR3 DNA reads TGTGCCAGCAGCCCGGCCGTTAACACCGGGGAGCTGTTTTTT. Translating it yields CASSPAVNTGELFF.

On this clone: One junction end does not reproduce the germline sequence, and a read error may be involved. The genes are TRBV7-7 and TRBJ2-2; perhaps TRBD1 as D (6 bases). This CDR3 region has 15 residues. Per the germline V gene, CDR1 is SSHAT and CDR2 is FNYEAQ (reference sequence). The chain's CDR3 is CASSLEGQNTGELFF. Here the CDR3 DNA reads TGTGCTAGCAGCTTAGAGGGACAGAACACCGGGGAGCTGTTTTTT. Full variable domain (remainder filled in from reference TRBV7-7 and TRBJ2-2): GAGVSQSPRYKVTKRGQDVTLRCDPISSHATLYWYQQALGQGPEFLTYFNYEAQPDKSGLPSDRFSAERPEGSISTLTIQRTEQRDSAMYRCASSLEGQNTGELFFGEGSRLTVL.

This clone showed up just a few times. This sequence joins TRBV4-2 and TRBJ2-7; perhaps TRBD1 as D (6 bases). Germline CDR1 reads LGHNA; CDR2 reads YNFKEQ. V gave up 1 base and J gave up 3 bases, with 13 bases separating them. The CDR3 spans 15 residues. The CDR3 loop reads CASSQGPTGNYEQYF. CDR3 DNA: TGTGCCAGCAGCCAAGGTCCAACAGGGAACTACGAGCAGTACTTC.

The rearrangement uses TRBV7-2 and TRBJ2-3, with D possibly being TRBD1 or TRBD2 (5 bases each). The V gene's germline CDR1 is SGHTA and CDR2 FQGNSA. This CDR3 is built from 16 residues. V lost 2 bases, J lost 4 bases, and 16 bases lay in between. The CDR3 DNA sequence: TGTGCCAGCAGCTTATCCGTCGGGGCCCCGGCAGATACGCAGTATTTT. Translated: CASSLSVGAPADTQYF.

The sample holds one count of this clone. The V and J genes are TRBV11-3 and TRBJ1-2; D gene uncertain. Trimming removed 1 base at V and 6 bases at J, with 15 bases between. Germline assignment: CDR1 SGHNT and CDR2 YENEEA. The CDR3 is made up of 15 amino acids. The CDR3: CASSLVRTVAHGYTF. The CDR3 DNA reads TGTGCCAGCAGCTTAGTGCGGACGGTAGCTCATGGCTACACCTTC.

CDR3 sequence (DNA): TGCGCCAGCAGCCTCCTAGCCGGGACAGGCAACACTGAAGCTTTCTTT. This gives the protein CASSLLAGTGNTEAFF. The V gene is TRBV4-1, the J gene TRBJ1-1, with 8 bases aligning to TRBD1. With 4 bases clipped from V and 2 bases from J, the junction kept 9 bases outside the gene matches. Germline loops: CDR1 MGHRA, CDR2 YSYEKL. This CDR3 contains 16 residues.

The chain is built from TRBV27 and TRBJ2-6; D perhaps matches TRBD1 (6 bases). Germline lookup yields CDR1 MNHEY and CDR2 SMNVEV (reference sequence). The CDR3 runs to 15 residues. The V and J ends lost 3 bases and 1 base respectively, with 7 bases between them. CDR3 sequence (DNA): TGTGCCAGCAGTTTGACAGGTTCTGGGGCCAACGTCCTGACTTTC. As protein: CASSLTGSGANVLTF.

Written as DNA, the CDR3 is TGTGCCAGCAGCGTAGGTCCAGGGACAGGCTATAATTCACCCCTCCACTTT. Its protein is CASSVGPGTGYNSPLHF. The genes are TRBV9 and TRBJ1-6; 8 bases fit TRBD1. Trimming removed 0 bases from V and 3 bases from J; junction bases left unmatched: 5. Germline values: CDR1 SGDLS, CDR2 YYNGEE. CDR3 length: 17 amino acids.

This clone occurred a few times. The sample has other DNA sequences that encode this CDR3 too. The genes are TRBV30 and TRBJ1-2; D gene ambiguous. The CDR3 is 12 residues long. CDR1 is GTSNPN, CDR2 SVGIG, per germline (reference sequence). V was shortened by 4 bases and J by 2 bases, with 8 bases between the two germline ends. In DNA form, the CDR3 reads TGTGCCTGGACAGGAGGGAACTATGGCTACACCTTC. This translates into CAWTGGNYGYTF.

The genes are TRBV5-1 and TRBJ2-2, with TRBD1 as a possible D gene (6 bases). The germline gives CDR1 SGHRS, CDR2 YFSETQ. This CDR3 is built from 15 residues. The V gene lost 7 bases and the J gene lost 2 bases, with 15 bases spanning the gap. The CDR3 DNA follows: TGCGCCAGCGTCCGCCAGGGGTACAACACCGGGGAGCTGTTTTTT. Amino acid sequence: CASVRQGYNTGELFF.

This sequence joins TRBV5-1 and TRBJ1-6; 8 bases align to TRBD1. The germline CDR1 and CDR2 sequences are SGHRS and YFSETQ. CDR3 length: 14 amino acids. The J segment lost 6 bases and the V segment lost 4 bases, leaving 3 bases of the junction unmatched. The CDR3 DNA sequence: TGCGCCAGCAGCCTGGGACAGGCTAATTCACCCCTCCACTTT. This encodes CASSLGQANSPLHF.

The chain carries TRBV6-5 and TRBJ1-3; D is unresolved. Germline CDR1 is MNHEY and CDR2 is SVGAGI. This CDR3 is built from 12 residues. Trimming removed 8 bases from V and 5 bases from J, with 10 bases in between. CDR3 in DNA: TGTGCCAGCGCATCTCGGCGAAACACCATATATTTT. Its protein product is CASASRRNTIYF.

The V gene is TRBV27, the J gene TRBJ1-6, with D perhaps TRBD1 (5 bases). V lost 6 bases and J 4 bases, leaving 7 bases between the germline ends. The CDR3 consists of 13 residues. Germline-derived CDR1 and CDR2 are MNHEY and SMNVEV (reference sequence). CDR3 residues: CASRDRYNSPLHF. DNA of the CDR3: TGTGCCAGCAGAGACAGATATAATTCACCCCTCCACTTT.

The chain is built from TRBV6-1 and TRBJ2-7; the D is unclear. The germline gives CDR1 MNHNS, CDR2 SASEGT. The germline V and J ends were trimmed by 8 bases and 0 bases, with 8 bases remaining between them. CDR3 length: 12 residues. Written as DNA, the CDR3 is TGTGCCAGCGTAGAAAGCTCCTACGAGCAGTACTTC. This translates into CASVESSYEQYF.

J is TRBJ2-5 and V is TRBV5-1; 10 bases match TRBD1. V was clipped by 0 bases and J by 5 bases; unmatched bases: 7. This CDR3 has 16 residues. Germline V lookup: CDR1 SGHRS, CDR2 YFSETQ. Here the CDR3 reads CASSLAGQGGWETQYF. In nucleotides, the CDR3 is TGCGCCAGCAGCTTGGCAGGACAGGGGGGATGGGAGACCCAGTACTTC.

The chain combines TRBV11-2 with TRBJ2-7; 9 bases are a match to TRBD2. The length of the CDR3 is 14 residues. The J segment lost 3 bases and the V segment lost 7 bases, leaving 7 bases of the junction unmatched. From germline, CDR1 is SGHAT and CDR2 FQNNGV. CDR3 in DNA: TGTGCCAGCACCTCGGGACTAGCAGTCTACGAGCAGTACTTC. Amino acids: CASTSGLAVYEQYF.

The chain is built from TRBV5-6 and TRBJ2-5; 11 bases are a match to TRBD2. Looked up from germline, CDR1 is SGHDT and CDR2 is YYEEEE. The CDR3 sequence is 16 residues long. Germline trimming cut 4 bases from V and 2 bases from J; bases unmatched to any gene: 7. The CDR3 DNA sequence: TGTGCCAGCAGCACCCGACTAGCGGGGATTCAAGAGACCCAGTACTTC. Protein: CASSTRLAGIQETQYF.